The 27 T cell receptor beta chains below were found in one sample sequenced in a study of blood T cell repertoires in COVID-19. Measured with immunoSEQ multiplex PCR; TCRdb has only the in-frame clones, and not every one. The table has over 90,000 clones, more than 85% seen once; the top ten hold roughly 4.2%. Sequences were obtained from peripheral blood. The receptors come from a young man with acute or convalescent COVID-19.

The V call is TRBV25-1, the J call TRBJ1-6; 9 positions match TRBD1. The V and J ends lost 5 bases and 9 bases, in that order; junction bases with no gene match: 8. The CDR3 spans 15 residues. The germline gives CDR1 MGHDK, CDR2 SYGVNS. The CDR3 region is CASSPRTGASSPLHF. CDR3 coding DNA: TGTGCCAGCAGTCCACGGACAGGGGCGAGTTCACCCCTCCACTTT.

The chain carries TRBV6-6 and TRBJ1-2; 10 bases are shared with TRBD1. Germline V gives CDR1 MNHNY, CDR2 SVGAGI (reference sequence). CDR3 length: 13 residues. Losses at the gene ends were 10 bases for V and 4 bases for J; bases not matched to a gene: 6. CDR3 protein: CAIRQGASYGYTF. The CDR3 region has the DNA TGTGCCATCCGACAGGGGGCTTCCTATGGCTACACCTTC.

The chain couples TRBV5-6 to TRBJ2-5; a possible D gene is TRBD2 (5 bases). The CDR3 length is 14 residues. With 0 bases removed from V and 1 base from J, the gap between germline ends came to 7 bases. The germline gives CDR1 SGHDT, CDR2 YYEEEE. The CDR3 DNA reads as TGTGCCAGCAGCTTGGTAACTAGCCAAGAGACCCAGTACTTC. It specifies CASSLVTSQETQYF.

The V call is TRBV30, the J call TRBJ2-7; D gene unclear. Germline CDR1 reads GTSNPN; CDR2 reads SVGIG (reference sequence). This CDR3 spans 13 amino acids. The V and J ends lost 1 base and 3 bases respectively, with 10 bases between them. The CDR3 reads CAWSAQAHYEQYF. CDR3 in DNA: TGTGCCTGGAGTGCCCAGGCGCACTACGAGCAGTACTTC.

This chain links TRBV7-2 with TRBJ2-5; 7 bases are a match to TRBD2. CDR3 length: 14 residues. J gave up 3 bases and V 3 bases, and 4 bases lay outside the gene matches. CDR1 is SGHTA, CDR2 FQGNSA, per germline. CDR3 amino acids: CASSFQAGEETQYF. The CDR3 nucleotides are TGTGCCAGCAGCTTTCAGGCGGGAGAAGAGACCCAGTACTTC.

This chain links TRBV9 with TRBJ2-5; a weak D match, TRBD2 (6 bases). V dropped 0 bases and J dropped 5 bases, with 14 bases sitting between them. CDR3 size: 15 residues. CDR1 SGDLS and CDR2 YYNGEE come from the germline V gene. CDR3 residues: CASSVDYGSGETQYF. In DNA form, the CDR3 reads TGTGCCAGCAGCGTAGACTACGGGAGCGGGGAGACCCAGTACTTC. Based on the CDR3 plus reference TRBV9 and TRBJ2-5, the full variable domain is DSGVTQTPKHLITATGQRVTLRCSPRSGDLSVYWYQQSLDQGLQFLIQYYNGEERAKGNILERFSAQQFPDLHSELNLSSLELGDSALYFCASSVDYGSGETQYFGPGTRLLVL.

The rearrangement links TRBV11-3 to TRBJ2-1; 8 positions match TRBD1. The germline gives CDR1 SGHNT, CDR2 YENEEA. V gave up 1 base and J gave up 8 bases; unmatched junction bases: 13. The CDR3 is made up of 17 amino acids. For the CDR3, the DNA is TGTGCCAGCAGCTTAGGCCTCTGGACAGGGAGGAAGGATGAGCAGTTCTTC. It yields the protein CASSLGLWTGRKDEQFF. The full variable domain, its missing parts supplied by reference TRBV11-3 and TRBJ2-1, is EAGVVQSPRYKIIEKKQPVAFWCNPISGHNTLYWYLQNLGQGPELLIRYENEEAVDDSQLPKDRFSAERLKGVDSTLKIQPAELGDSAVYLCASSLGLWTGRKDEQFFGPGTRLTVL.

The chain is built from TRBV6-5 and TRBJ1-4; the D gene is possibly TRBD1 (6 bases). Trimming removed 0 bases at V and 11 bases at J, with 10 bases between. CDR3 length equals 13 residues. Per the germline V gene, CDR1 is MNHEY and CDR2 is SVGAGI. In nucleotides, the CDR3 is TGTGCCAGCAGTTACTCGAAGGGGGGGAAACTGTTTTTT. It encodes CASSYSKGGKLFF.

This chain joins TRBV7-2 and TRBJ1-4; the D is unclear. Germline V CDR1 and CDR2: SGHTA, FQGNSA. The CDR3 is 15 residues long. Trimming cost V 1 base and J 4 bases, with 10 bases left between them. CDR3 DNA: TGTGCCAGCAGCTTAGGTGGAGCGAATAATGAAAAACTGTTTTTT. Protein sequence: CASSLGGANNEKLFF.

The rearrangement joins TRBV4-2 to TRBJ2-3, with a possible D match to TRBD1 (5 bases). The CDR3 spans 14 residues. V lost 1 base to trimming and J lost 4 bases, with 9 bases between them. Germline V gene data show CDR1 as LGHNA and CDR2 as YNFKEQ. In DNA, the CDR3 is TGTGCCAGCAGCCAAGCTGGGGCTTCAGATACGCAGTATTTT. Protein: CASSQAGASDTQYF.

The sample holds one count of this clone. The chain combines TRBV7-9 with TRBJ1-4; weak D call: TRBD1 (6 bases). The germline V and J ends were trimmed by 0 bases and 7 bases, with 15 bases remaining between them. The CDR3 contains 16 residues. Germline CDR1 is SEHNR and CDR2 is FQNEAQ (reference sequence). The CDR3 coding sequence is TGTGCCAGCAGCTTAGCTAGAACAGGGAATGGTGAAAAACTGTTTTTT. Amino acids: CASSLARTGNGEKLFF.

The rearrangement links TRBV4-1 to TRBJ2-7; weak D call: TRBD1 (6 bases). Trimming removed 2 bases from V and 4 bases from J, with 15 bases in between. Per germline, CDR1 MGHRA and CDR2 YSYEKL. CDR3 size: 15 residues. The CDR3 region has the DNA TGCGCCAGCAGCCAACAGGGGATTCGGGGATACGAGCAGTACTTC. Translated, it gives CASSQQGIRGYEQYF.

The sample holds one count of this clone. The chain links TRBV29-1 to TRBJ1-2; a possible D gene is TRBD1 (6 bases). Trimming removed 5 bases from V and 6 bases from J, with 10 bases in between. The CDR3 spans 11 residues. Germline lookup yields CDR1 SQVTM and CDR2 ANQGSEA. This CDR3 reads CSVPTGHGYTF. In nucleotides, the CDR3 is TGCAGCGTTCCGACAGGCCATGGCTACACCTTC.

This clone came up once. This CDR3 reads CAIRGTGDIGYGYTF. The CDR3 region has the DNA TGTGCCATCAGGGGGACAGGGGATATTGGGTATGGCTACACCTTC. This chain links TRBV10-3 with TRBJ1-2, with 10 bases identical to TRBD1. V dropped 6 bases and J dropped 5; count of bases not matched to a gene: 9. The CDR3 is 15 amino acids. CDR1 is ENHRY and CDR2 is SYGVKD in the germline V gene.

The chain combines TRBV4-1 with TRBJ1-1; 8 bases agree with TRBD1. The germline gives CDR1 MGHRA, CDR2 YSYEKL. This CDR3 is built from 14 residues. V lost 3 bases and J lost 7; bases outside the gene matches: 7. The CDR3 coding sequence is TGCGCCAGCAGCCATGGACAGGGAGAGGGTGAAGCTTTCTTT. Translating it yields CASSHGQGEGEAFF.

The rearrangement joins TRBV5-5 to TRBJ2-7, with 8 bases matching TRBD1. The CDR3 is 14 amino acids. Germline loops: CDR1 SGHKS, CDR2 YYEKEE (reference sequence). The junction had 9 bases not matched to a gene; V was cut back by 5 bases and J by 5 bases. CDR3 bases: TGTGCCAGCAGGTTCGGACAGGGATTCGACGAGCAGTACTTC. Protein: CASRFGQGFDEQYF.

V is TRBV10-3 and J is TRBJ1-2, with 9 bases matching TRBD1. Germline CDR1 is ENHRY and CDR2 is SYGVKD. With V trimmed by 0 bases and J by 4 bases, 0 bases remained unmatched. CDR3 size: 14 residues. The CDR3 region has the DNA TGTGCCATCAGTGAGTCGGGACAGGGCTATGGCTACACCTTC. It specifies CAISESGQGYGYTF.

The gene calls are TRBV10-2 and TRBJ1-3; D remains unclear. Trimming shortened V by 8 bases and J by 4 bases, and 15 bases separated the two germline ends. The CDR3 is 14 residues long. Germline CDR1 and CDR2: WSHSY and SAAADI. In DNA, the CDR3 is TGCGCCAGCCCGGAGTGTGGATGGGGAAACACCATATATTTT. Its translation is CASPECGWGNTIYF.

V gene TRBV6-5 combines with J gene TRBJ2-7; no clear D. In germline, CDR1 is MNHEY, CDR2 SVGAGI. Trimming took 8 bases from V and 2 from J, leaving 13 bases between them. This CDR3 has 13 amino acids. The CDR3 region is CASRASYTYEQYF. The CDR3 coding sequence is TGTGCCAGCCGCGCTTCATATACCTACGAGCAGTACTTC.

V gene TRBV19 combines with J gene TRBJ1-1; D is unclear. The germline V and J ends were trimmed by 4 bases and 0 bases, with 15 bases remaining between them. The germline V gene encodes CDR1 LNHDA and CDR2 SQIVND (reference sequence). The CDR3 consists of 16 residues. CDR3 amino acids: CASSTILGLMNTEAFF. The CDR3 DNA reads as TGTGCCAGTAGTACGATATTGGGCCTCATGAACACTGAAGCTTTCTTT.

The rearrangement links TRBV10-3 to TRBJ1-5; TRBD1 is a possible D gene (5 bases). The CDR3 has 14 residues. In germline, CDR1 is ENHRY, CDR2 SYGVKD. V shed 2 bases and J shed 4 bases, with 9 bases lying between them. Here the CDR3 reads CAISEDRINQPQHF. CDR3 nucleotide sequence: TGTGCCATCAGTGAGGACAGAATAAATCAGCCCCAGCATTTT.

DNA for the CDR3: TGTGCCAGCAGCTTAGGCGGGACAGGGGGTTTCGATACGCAGTATTTT. Translated: CASSLGGTGGFDTQYF. The chain uses TRBV13 and TRBJ2-3; 11 nucleotides match TRBD1. Losses at the gene ends were 0 bases for V and 6 bases for J; bases not matched to a gene: 5. The germline V gene encodes CDR1 PRHDT and CDR2 FYEKMQ (reference sequence). The CDR3 loop spans 16 amino acids.

The V call is TRBV7-9, the J call TRBJ1-2; no firm D call. Germline CDR1 reads SEHNR; CDR2 reads FQNEAQ (reference sequence). The CDR3 totals 16 residues. V was cut by 1 base and J by 5 bases, with 17 bases left in between. Here the CDR3 reads CASSLEAAQLGYGYTF. The DNA for the CDR3 is TGTGCCAGCAGCTTAGAGGCGGCACAACTAGGGTATGGCTACACCTTC.

The chain uses TRBV5-1 and TRBJ1-2; possibly TRBD1 for D (6 bases). V lost 3 bases, J lost 7 bases, and 22 bases lay in between. Germline V gives CDR1 SGHRS, CDR2 YFSETQ. The CDR3 has 16 amino acids. DNA for the CDR3: TGCGCCAGCAGCTCTACCTGGTGGGAACAGGGTCGTGGCTACACCTTC. Protein sequence: CASSSTWWEQGRGYTF. Full variable domain (rest looked up from reference TRBV5-1 and TRBJ1-2): KAGVTQTPRYLIKTRGQQVTLSCSPISGHRSVSWYQQTPGQGLQFLFEYFSETQRNKGNFPGRFSGRQFSNSRSEMNVSTLELGDSALYLCASSSTWWEQGRGYTFGSGTRLTVV.

The J gene is TRBJ2-7, the V gene TRBV3-1 (or the pseudogene TRBV3-2), with D tentatively TRBD2 (5 bases). V was clipped by 3 bases and J by 4 bases, with 10 bases between them. Germline loops: CDR1 LGHDT, CDR2 YNNKEL (reference sequence). This CDR3 spans 13 amino acids. The CDR3, as DNA: TGTGCCAGCAGCCAGGACTCAATATACGAGCAGTACTTC. Translated, it gives CASSQDSIYEQYF.

The chain recombines TRBV28 with TRBJ2-7, with D possibly being TRBD2 (5 bases). Germline V CDR1 and CDR2: MDHEN, SYDVKM. The CDR3 is 13 residues long. Deletions cut 3 bases from V and 2 bases from J, with 8 bases between. CDR3 bases: TGTGCCAGCAGTTTGTCTAGCCCCTACGAGCAGTACTTC. This sequence encodes CASSLSSPYEQYF.

V usage is TRBV18 and J usage is TRBJ1-6, with 10 positions matching TRBD1. CDR1 is KGHSH and CDR2 is LQKENI in the germline V gene. CDR3 length: 16 amino acids. The junction had 6 bases not matched to a gene; V was cut back by 0 bases and J by 10 bases. The CDR3, as DNA: TGTGCCAGCTCACCACCGGGACAGGGGATAGGGTCACCCCTCCACTTT. It specifies CASSPPGQGIGSPLHF.